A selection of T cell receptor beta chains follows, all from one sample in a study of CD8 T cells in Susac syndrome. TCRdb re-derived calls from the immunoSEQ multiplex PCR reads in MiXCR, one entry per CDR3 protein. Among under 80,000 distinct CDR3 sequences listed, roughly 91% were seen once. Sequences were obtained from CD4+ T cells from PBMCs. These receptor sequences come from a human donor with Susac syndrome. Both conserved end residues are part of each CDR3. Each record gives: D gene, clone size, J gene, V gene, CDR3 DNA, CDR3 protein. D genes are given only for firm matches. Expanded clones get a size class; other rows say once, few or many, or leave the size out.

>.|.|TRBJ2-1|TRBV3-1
TGTGCCAGCAGCCAAGATTTAGTGGGTAATGAGCAGTTCTTC
CASSQDLVGNEQFF
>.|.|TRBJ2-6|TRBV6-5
TGTGCCAGCAGTTACACGTCCGCTGGGGCCAACGTCCTGACTTTC
CASSYTSAGANVLTF
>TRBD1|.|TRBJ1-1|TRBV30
TGTGCCGCCCAGGGGGGAGCAAACACTGAAGCTTTCTTT
CAAQGGANTEAFF
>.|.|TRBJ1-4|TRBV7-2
TGTGCCAGCAGCTCATCCCCCGGACAGAGTAATGAAAAACTGTTTTTT
CASSSSPGQSNEKLFF
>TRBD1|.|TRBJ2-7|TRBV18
TGTGCCAGCTCAACCGCCGGGACAGGGTACGAGCAGTACTTC
CASSTAGTGYEQYF
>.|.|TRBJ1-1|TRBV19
TGTGCCAGTAGTATACGGAGGGGGAACACTGAAGCTTTCTTT
CASSIRRGNTEAFF
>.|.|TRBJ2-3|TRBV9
TGTGCCAGCAGCGTAGCAGGGGCGAACACAGATACGCAGTATTTT
CASSVAGANTDTQYF
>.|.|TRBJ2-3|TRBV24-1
TGTGCCACCAGCGGATACAGTTCAGATACGCAGTATTTT
CATSGYSSDTQYF
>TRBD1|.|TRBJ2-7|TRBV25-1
TGTGCCAGCAGTGACCTCTCCGGGACAGGGAGAGGGTCCTACGAGCAGTACTTC
CASSDLSGTGRGSYEQYF
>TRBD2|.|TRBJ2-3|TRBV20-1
TGCAGTGCCAAAACTAGCGCAGATACGCAGTATTTT
CSAKTSADTQYF
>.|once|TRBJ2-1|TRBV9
TGTGCCAGCAGCGTAGGGCCGACTAGCTCCTACAATGAGCAGTTCTTC
CASSVGPTSSYNEQFF
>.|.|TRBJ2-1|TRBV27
TGTGCCAGCAGTCGCTCCGGGACAGAGCAGTTCTTC
CASSRSGTEQFF
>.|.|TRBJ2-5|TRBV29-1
TGCAGCGTGGGTCAGGTCCAAGAGACCCAGTACTTC
CSVGQVQETQYF
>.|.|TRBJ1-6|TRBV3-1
TGTGCCAGCAGCCAAGATCGGGGGTGGAATTCACCCCTCCACTTT
CASSQDRGWNSPLHF
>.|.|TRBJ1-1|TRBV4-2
TGTGCCAGCCGAAGGGGGGACAACACTGAAGCTTTCTTT
CASRRGDNTEAFF
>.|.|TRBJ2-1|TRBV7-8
TGTGCCAGCAGCCCCGTGGGGGCCGCGAGCTCCTACAATGAGCAGTTCTTC
CASSPVGAASSYNEQFF